This entry lists 15 T cell receptor beta chains sequenced from one sample in a study of control samples from healthy donors and cancer patients. Measured with immunoSEQ multiplex PCR; TCRdb has only the in-frame clones, and not every one. The sample contains just over 150,000 clones, approximately 90% of which appear only once. The sequenced sample consisted of blood. Source of these receptors: a man between 25 and 39 years old in good health.

V gene TRBV19 combines with J gene TRBJ1-1; D unclear. Between the trimmed V and J ends, which lost 7 bases and 9 bases, there was a span of 21 bases. The germline CDR1 and CDR2 sequences are LNHDA and SQIVND (reference sequence). The length of the CDR3 is 14 residues. The CDR3 protein is CASTPSHGEGKAFF. The CDR3 region has the DNA TGTGCCAGTACCCCCTCACACGGCGAGGGTAAAGCTTTCTTT.

V is TRBV28 and J is TRBJ1-1; perhaps TRBD1 as D (5 bases). Trimming shortened V by 2 bases and J by 5 bases, and 15 bases separated the two germline ends. This CDR3 region has 15 residues. Germline V gene lookup returns CDR1 MDHEN and CDR2 SYDVKM. CDR3 nucleotide sequence: TGTGCCAGCAGTTTAAGTGGTGTGGGGGAAACTGAAGCTTTCTTT. Translated: CASSLSGVGETEAFF.

The chain is built from TRBV4-1 and TRBJ1-5; D is undetermined. This CDR3 region has 14 residues. Trimming cost V 4 bases and J 6 bases, with 13 bases left between them. Germline V gene data show CDR1 as MGHRA and CDR2 as YSYEKL. The chain's CDR3 is CASSRVLPGQPQHF. CDR3 sequence (DNA): TGCGCCAGCAGCCGAGTTTTGCCGGGTCAGCCCCAGCATTTT.

This clone was counted between two and nine times. V and J are TRBV11-3 and TRBJ2-3, with TRBD1 matching 10 bases. After removal of 5 bases from V and 6 bases from J, the junction contained 8 bases not matched to a gene. This CDR3 spans 15 amino acids. CDR1 is SGHNT, CDR2 YENEEA, per germline. The CDR3 nucleotides read TGTGCCAGCAGCCCGAACCGGGACAGGGGTGATACGCAGTATTTT. It encodes CASSPNRDRGDTQYF.

The rearrangement uses TRBV5-5 and TRBJ2-5; D gene ambiguous. Germline V gene sequence: CDR1 SGHKS, CDR2 YYEKEE (reference sequence). CDR3 length: 14 residues. V lost 4 bases and J lost 5, with 15 bases in between. The CDR3: CASSLVRARETQYF. The CDR3 DNA is TGTGCCAGCAGCCTAGTCCGGGCGCGGGAGACCCAGTACTTC.

In its sample, this clone was seen once. The V call is TRBV11-2, the J call TRBJ2-7, with 8 bases lining up with TRBD1. The CDR3 loop spans 16 amino acids. V lost 5 bases to trimming and J lost 4 bases; unmatched junction nucleotides: 13. Looked up from germline, CDR1 is SGHAT and CDR2 is FQNNGV. The DNA for the CDR3 is TGTGCCAGCAGCCACATGCCAGGGGGCAGGGAGTACGAGCAGTACTTC. It yields the protein CASSHMPGGREYEQYF.

This clone was observed once. The V call is TRBV27, the J call TRBJ2-7, with D perhaps TRBD1 (5 bases). Germline CDR1 MNHEY, CDR2 SMNVEV (reference sequence). This CDR3 spans 14 amino acids. Trimming stripped 4 bases from V and 2 bases from J, with 12 bases between. CDR3 sequence reads: CASSSQGLPYEQYF. CDR3 nucleotide sequence: TGTGCCAGCAGTTCTCAGGGTCTCCCCTACGAGCAGTACTTC.

The V gene is TRBV5-1, the J gene TRBJ2-7, with D tentatively TRBD1 (6 bases). Trimming cost V 2 bases and J 3 bases, with 9 bases left between them. The V gene's germline CDR1 is SGHRS and CDR2 YFSETQ. The CDR3 has 13 residues. CDR3 sequence (DNA): TGCGCCAGCAGCTTCGAGACAGGCTACGAGCAGTACTTC. Amino acids: CASSFETGYEQYF.

The gene calls are TRBV4-2 and TRBJ2-1; 10 bases are shared with TRBD2. The CDR3 consists of 19 residues. The germline CDR1 and CDR2 sequences are LGHNA and YNFKEQ. After removal of 0 bases from V and 7 bases from J, the junction contained 15 bases not matched to a gene. The DNA for the CDR3 is TGTGCCAGCAGCCAAGACCTAGCGGGGGCTATAATAGCCGGAAATGAGCAGTTCTTC. This codes for CASSQDLAGAIIAGNEQFF.

The chain uses TRBV5-1 and TRBJ1-1, with 7 bases identical to TRBD1. In germline, CDR1 is SGHRS, CDR2 YFSETQ. The CDR3 extends over 14 amino acids. The trim removed 4 bases at V and 1 base at J, leaving 4 bases unmatched. CDR3 in DNA: TGCGCCAGCAGCCGAGGGACAGCGAACACTGAAGCTTTCTTT. Its protein is CASSRGTANTEAFF.

This clone was seen only a few times. The chain links TRBV12-5 to TRBJ2-3; the D is unclear. This CDR3 is built from 13 residues. Germline values: CDR1 LGHNT, CDR2 FRNRAP. Trimming left V 1 base short and J 5 bases short, with 7 bases between. Written as DNA, the CDR3 is TGTGCTAGTGGTTTGGCATGGGTAGATACGCAGTATTTT. It is translated as CASGLAWVDTQYF.

The J gene is TRBJ1-1, the V gene TRBV29-1, with 7 bases identical to TRBD1. Germline assignment: CDR1 SQVTM and CDR2 ANQGSEA. The CDR3 is 14 residues long. The junction had 9 bases not matched to a gene; V was cut back by 7 bases and J by 1 base. The CDR3 is CSARYRGPNTEAFF. CDR3 coding DNA: TGCAGCGCAAGGTACAGGGGACCGAACACTGAAGCTTTCTTT. Filled out from reference TRBV29-1 and TRBJ1-1, the complete variable domain reads SAVISQKPSRDICQRGTSLTIQCQVDSQVTMMFWYRQQPGQSLTLIATANQGSEATYESGFVIDKFPISRPNLTFSTLTVSNMSPEDSSIYLCSARYRGPNTEAFFGQGTRLTVV.

This clone was observed once. V gene TRBV7-9 combines with J gene TRBJ1-4, with 10 bases aligning to TRBD1. This CDR3 comprises 16 residues. V gave up 5 bases and J gave up 5 bases; unmatched junction bases: 8. The germline V gene has CDR1 SEHNR and CDR2 FQNEAQ (reference sequence). The CDR3 nucleotides read TGTGCCAGCAGCCCGCTGGTGGGACAGGGGAATGAAAAACTGTTTTTT. Translating gives CASSPLVGQGNEKLFF.

About this clone itself: Additional DNA sequences in this sample encode the identical CDR3. The chain couples TRBV29-1 to TRBJ2-2, with TRBD2 as a possible D gene (5 bases). V lost 3 bases to trimming and J lost 6 bases, with 11 bases between them. Germline V CDR1 and CDR2: SQVTM, ANQGSEA. The CDR3 has 13 amino acids. CDR3 loop: CSVDNGIPGELFF. As DNA, the CDR3 is TGCAGCGTTGACAACGGGATCCCCGGGGAGCTGTTTTTT.

The rearrangement links TRBV5-5 to TRBJ1-4; D unclear. This CDR3 region has 15 residues. Between the trimmed V and J ends, which lost 0 bases and 0 bases, there was a span of 6 bases. From germline, CDR1 is SGHKS and CDR2 YYEKEE (reference sequence). The CDR3 DNA is TGTGCCAGCAGCTTGGGGACGACAACTAATGAAAAACTGTTTTTT. Its protein is CASSLGTTTNEKLFF.